Listed here are 30 T cell receptor beta chains from one sample, sequenced in a study of cytomegalovirus exposure and HLA in healthy donors. 60 Vbeta and 13 Jbeta primers were used in PCR. The method was immunoSEQ multiplex PCR; TCRdb's version includes in-frame clones alone and lacks a portion of them. The sample holds some 120,000 clones, roughly 72% seen once. Sequencing was performed on PBMCs. These receptors were collected from a man aged 35-49 years in good health and CMV-seropositive.

The V gene is TRBV4-1, the J gene TRBJ1-1; no reliable D call. The CDR3 is 13 amino acids. V was clipped by 3 bases and J by 1 base, with 6 bases between them. Per germline, CDR1 MGHRA and CDR2 YSYEKL. This chain's CDR3 is CASSHGGNTEAFF. The CDR3 nucleotides read TGCGCCAGCAGCCACGGCGGGAACACTGAAGCTTTCTTT.

The genes are TRBV5-1 and TRBJ2-7, with TRBD1 as a possible D gene (5 bases). CDR1 and CDR2 from the germline V gene are SGHRS and YFSETQ. The V and J ends lost 5 bases and 3 bases respectively, with 12 bases between them. The CDR3 covers 13 residues. The CDR3 is CASRLQVNYEQYF. In DNA, the CDR3 is TGCGCCAGCAGACTACAGGTCAACTACGAGCAGTACTTC. The full variable domain, rest sourced from reference TRBV5-1 and TRBJ2-7, is KAGVTQTPRYLIKTRGQQVTLSCSPISGHRSVSWYQQTPGQGLQFLFEYFSETQRNKGNFPGRFSGRQFSNSRSEMNVSTLELGDSALYLCASRLQVNYEQYFGPGTRLTVT.

The chain is built from TRBV2 and TRBJ2-3; the D gene is possibly TRBD2 (5 bases). Trimming pared 11 bases from V and 2 bases from J, leaving 23 bases between. This CDR3 is built from 16 residues. CDR1 is SNHLY, CDR2 FYNNEI, per germline. The CDR3 is CAASGGGGGITDTQYF. As DNA, the CDR3 is TGTGCCGCTTCTGGCGGTGGAGGAGGAATCACAGATACGCAGTATTTT. The full variable domain, in which reference TRBV2 and TRBJ2-3 provide the parts outside the CDR3, is EPEVTQTPSHQVTQMGQEVILRCVPISNHLYFYWYRQILGQKVEFLVSFYNNEISEKSEIFDDQFSVERPDGSNFTLKIRSTKLEDSAMYFCAASGGGGGITDTQYFGPGTRLTVL.

The J gene is TRBJ1-1, the V gene TRBV5-4, with 8 positions matching TRBD1. The CDR3 contains 16 residues. CDR1 and CDR2 (germline): SGHNT, YYREEE (reference sequence). V lost 0 bases, J lost 4 bases, and 8 bases stayed unmatched. This CDR3 reads CASSLGQGAWGTEAFF. As DNA, the CDR3 is TGTGCCAGCAGCTTGGGTCAGGGGGCTTGGGGCACTGAAGCTTTCTTT.

The rearrangement links TRBV19 to TRBJ1-1; no firm D call. The CDR3 spans 16 residues. CDR1 is LNHDA, CDR2 SQIVND, per germline (reference sequence). The V and J ends lost 0 bases and 2 bases respectively, with 13 bases between them. The CDR3 is CASSIDTTTRNTEAFF. CDR3 DNA: TGTGCCAGTAGTATAGATACTACCACAAGAAACACTGAAGCTTTCTTT.

The V call is TRBV4-3, the J call TRBJ1-5, with TRBD1 identical over 7 bases. From germline, CDR1 is LGHNA and CDR2 YSLEER. The CDR3 loop spans 15 amino acids. V was pared by 1 base and J by 4 bases, with 4 bases of the junction left unmatched. CDR3 protein: CASSQAGGSNQPQHF. The DNA for the CDR3 is TGCGCCAGCAGCCAAGCAGGGGGTTCGAATCAGCCCCAGCATTTT.

This sequence joins TRBV11-3 and TRBJ2-7, with 13 bases lining up with TRBD2. The CDR3 sequence is 14 residues long. The V segment lost 5 bases and the J segment 6 bases; nucleotides outside the gene matches: 4. Germline loops: CDR1 SGHNT, CDR2 YENEEA. CDR3 sequence (DNA): TGTGCCAGCAGCCCCCGGACTAGCGGGAGCGAGCAGTACTTC. It is translated as CASSPRTSGSEQYF.

Worth noting for this clone: At one boundary the junction diverges from the germline segment, which might be a read error. The chain joins TRBV7-7 to TRBJ2-6, with 8 bases identical to TRBD2. The CDR3 totals 18 residues. Germline V gene sequence: CDR1 SSHAT, CDR2 FNYEAQ (reference sequence). The CDR3 spells CASSPAPMTSAGANVLTF. The CDR3 nucleotides are TGTGCTAGCAGCCCGGCCCCGATGACTAGCGCTGGGGCCAACGTCCTGACTTTC.

CDR3 region: CASSVGDRVLDTQYF. The DNA of the CDR3 is TGTGCCAGCAGCGTAGGGGACAGGGTTTTAGATACGCAGTATTTT. V usage is TRBV9 and J usage is TRBJ2-3, with 9 bases matching TRBD1. The CDR3 runs 15 residues. CDR1 is SGDLS and CDR2 is YYNGEE in the germline V gene. With 0 bases clipped from V and 5 bases from J, the junction kept 4 bases outside the gene matches. The variable domain in full, completed from reference TRBV9 and TRBJ2-3, reads DSGVTQTPKHLITATGQRVTLRCSPRSGDLSVYWYQQSLDQGLQFLIQYYNGEERAKGNILERFSAQQFPDLHSELNLSSLELGDSALYFCASSVGDRVLDTQYFGPGTRLTVL.

This chain joins TRBV7-8 and TRBJ1-5, with D possibly TRBD1 on 5 matching bases. V lost 1 base and J lost 0, with 10 bases in between. In germline, CDR1 is SGHVS, CDR2 FQNEAQ. This CDR3 contains 16 residues. CDR3 sequence: CASSLETGHSNQPQHF. In DNA form, the CDR3 reads TGTGCCAGCAGCTTAGAAACAGGTCATAGCAATCAGCCCCAGCATTTT.

The chain links TRBV6-1 to TRBJ1-1; 12 bases align to TRBD1. Per the germline V gene, CDR1 is MNHNS and CDR2 is SASEGT. V dropped 6 bases and J dropped 3; count of bases not matched to a gene: 5. The CDR3 runs to 15 residues. CDR3 nucleotides: TGTGCCAGCAGGGGGGACAGGGGGCTTTACACTGAAGCTTTCTTT. Encoded protein: CASRGDRGLYTEAFF.

The V and J genes are TRBV29-1 and TRBJ2-5, with TRBD2 as a possible D gene (6 bases). The CDR3 extends over 13 amino acids. V was trimmed by 6 bases and J by 4 bases, leaving 15 bases between them. Looked up from germline, CDR1 is SQVTM and CDR2 is ANQGSEA. CDR3 DNA: TGCAGCGTGAGGGGTAGCGGAGGAGAGACCCAGTACTTC. It specifies CSVRGSGGETQYF. Full variable domain (rest looked up from reference TRBV29-1 and TRBJ2-5): SAVISQKPSRDICQRGTSLTIQCQVDSQVTMMFWYRQQPGQSLTLIATANQGSEATYESGFVIDKFPISRPNLTFSTLTVSNMSPEDSSIYLCSVRGSGGETQYFGPGTRLLVL.

This clone showed up just a few times. The rearrangement joins TRBV14 to TRBJ2-2; D not resolved. Germline V gene lookup returns CDR1 SGHDN and CDR2 FVKESK. CDR3 length: 15 residues. Between the trimmed V and J ends, which lost 4 bases and 0 bases, there was a span of 9 bases. The CDR3 reads CASSLTRTNTGELFF. For the CDR3, the DNA is TGTGCCAGCAGCCTGACAAGGACGAACACCGGGGAGCTGTTTTTT.

The chain uses TRBV7-2 and TRBJ2-7, with D possibly TRBD1 on 6 matching bases. The CDR3 is 14 residues long. Germline V gene data show CDR1 as SGHTA and CDR2 as FQGNSA. Trimming left V 4 bases short and J 7 bases short, with 17 bases between. For the CDR3, the DNA is TGTGCCAGCAGCTCTTGGACAGAGGGGGAAGAGCAGTACTTC. This gives the protein CASSSWTEGEEQYF.

The chain has TRBV18 and TRBJ1-4; 7 bases fit TRBD1. This CDR3 has 14 amino acids. Germline V lookup: CDR1 KGHSH, CDR2 LQKENI. V trimming: 0 bases; J trimming: 6 bases; junction bases outside the gene matches: 1. In DNA form, the CDR3 reads TGTGCCAGCTCACCACCCACAGGGGATGAAAAACTGTTTTTT. Its translation: CASSPPTGDEKLFF. Complete variable domain (other parts from reference TRBV18 and TRBJ1-4): NAGVMQNPRHLVRRRGQEARLRCSPMKGHSHVYWYRQLPEEGLKFMVYLQKENIIDESGMPKERFSAEFPKEGPSILRIQQVVRGDSAAYFCASSPPTGDEKLFFGSGTQLSVL.

The sample holds a few counts of this clone. The chain links TRBV7-9 to TRBJ2-1; TRBD2 matches at 14 bases. Germline assignment: CDR1 SEHNR and CDR2 FQNEAQ (reference sequence). The CDR3 is 18 amino acids. J was trimmed by 8 bases and V by 5 bases; bases with no gene match: 14. CDR3 sequence: CASSHPPGTSGGSHEQFF. The CDR3 DNA follows: TGTGCCAGCAGCCACCCCCCCGGGACTAGCGGGGGATCCCATGAGCAGTTCTTC.

This chain joins TRBV6-5 and TRBJ1-1; 10 nucleotides agree with TRBD1. The CDR3 totals 14 residues. Per the germline V gene, CDR1 is MNHEY and CDR2 is SVGAGI. The V segment lost 6 bases and the J segment 5 bases; nucleotides outside the gene matches: 6. The CDR3 here is CASSTTGGTTEAFF. CDR3 nucleotide sequence: TGTGCCAGCAGCACGACAGGGGGCACGACTGAAGCTTTCTTT.

V and J are TRBV19 and TRBJ2-1; 13 bases are a match to TRBD2. Trimming cost V 7 bases and J 7 bases; bases outside gene matches: 10. This CDR3 spans 16 amino acids. Germline assignment: CDR1 LNHDA and CDR2 SQIVND (reference sequence). The CDR3 DNA is TGTGCCAGTACCTCCGCCGGGACTAGCGGGATTAATGAGCAGTTCTTC. Encoded protein: CASTSAGTSGINEQFF.

This clone occurred a few times. V usage is TRBV2 and J usage is TRBJ2-2, with 10 positions matching TRBD2. The germline gives CDR1 SNHLY, CDR2 FYNNEI. With V trimmed by 4 bases and J by 6 bases, 14 bases remained unmatched. The CDR3 has 18 residues. CDR3 sequence (DNA): TGTGCCAGCAGTGCCCTCACCTCTAGCGGGAGAGGACCCGGGGAGCTGTTTTTT. It is translated as CASSALTSSGRGPGELFF. Variable domain in full (rest from reference TRBV2 and TRBJ2-2): EPEVTQTPSHQVTQMGQEVILRCVPISNHLYFYWYRQILGQKVEFLVSFYNNEISEKSEIFDDQFSVERPDGSNFTLKIRSTKLEDSAMYFCASSALTSSGRGPGELFFGEGSRLTVL.

This chain links TRBV13 with TRBJ2-3, with TRBD1 identical over 8 bases. Per the germline V gene, CDR1 is PRHDT and CDR2 is FYEKMQ (reference sequence). The length of the CDR3 is 14 residues. V lost 5 bases to trimming and J lost 6 bases; unmatched junction nucleotides: 7. CDR3 sequence reads: CASSIGTGPDTQYF. The CDR3 DNA is TGTGCCAGCAGCATTGGGACAGGACCCGATACGCAGTATTTT.

This sequence joins TRBV11-2 and TRBJ2-7; TRBD2 matches 7 bases. This CDR3 has 12 residues. Germline V gene lookup returns CDR1 SGHAT and CDR2 FQNNGV. V shed 5 bases, J shed 3 bases, and the junction held 1 base outside the gene matches. The CDR3 DNA follows: TGTGCCAGCAGCGGGGGGGGCTACGAGCAGTACTTC. As protein: CASSGGGYEQYF.

The CDR3 DNA follows: TGTGCCAGCAGTTTAATAACACCGGGACAAAGGCCATTGGTACGCTACGAGCAGTACTTC. As protein: CASSLITPGQRPLVRYEQYF. The J gene is TRBJ2-7, the V gene TRBV28; tentative D call: TRBD1 (6 bases). The V end lost 2 bases, the J end lost 3 bases, and 29 bases lay between the germline ends. This CDR3 contains 20 residues. In germline, CDR1 is MDHEN, CDR2 SYDVKM.

This chain links TRBV6-1 with TRBJ2-7, with 11 bases aligning to TRBD2. Germline loops: CDR1 MNHNS, CDR2 SASEGT. The V segment lost 2 bases and the J segment 3 bases; nucleotides outside the gene matches: 3. The CDR3 has 15 amino acids. CDR3 sequence reads: CASSELTSGIYEQYF. The CDR3 bases are TGTGCCAGCAGTGAATTGACTAGCGGGATCTACGAGCAGTACTTC.

The table lists this clone with a few counts. CDR3 sequence: CASGLIRQSGNTIYF. The CDR3 DNA sequence: TGTGCTAGTGGTTTGATCCGACAGTCCGGAAACACCATATATTTT. The rearrangement links TRBV12-5 to TRBJ1-3, with a tentative D call TRBD1 (5 bases). The germline CDR1 and CDR2 sequences are LGHNT and FRNRAP. Deletions cut 2 bases from V and 4 bases from J, with 12 bases between. The CDR3 sequence is 15 residues long.

In this sample, this clone turned up a few times. This rearrangement joins TRBV7-2 to TRBJ1-5; a possible D gene is TRBD1 (6 bases). Germline assignment: CDR1 SGHTA and CDR2 FQGNSA. The CDR3 has 15 residues. Trimming took 2 bases from V and 5 from J, leaving 13 bases between them. The DNA for the CDR3 is TGTGCCAGCAGCTTAAACTCAGGGGTCTATCAGCCCCAGCATTTT. Protein sequence: CASSLNSGVYQPQHF.

This clone was counted a few times. The rearrangement uses TRBV5-1 and TRBJ2-3; 8 nucleotides match TRBD2. The length of the CDR3 is 15 residues. Germline lookup yields CDR1 SGHRS and CDR2 YFSETQ. V was pared by 4 bases and J by 3 bases, with 7 bases of the junction left unmatched. CDR3 loop: CASSPIAGRTDTQYF. The CDR3 nucleotides read TGCGCCAGCAGCCCTATAGCGGGAAGGACAGATACGCAGTATTTT.

The V call is TRBV7-2, the J call TRBJ2-1, with TRBD2 identical over 8 bases. This CDR3 has 13 amino acids. Germline values: CDR1 SGHTA, CDR2 FQGNSA. V trimming: 9 bases; J trimming: 6 bases; junction bases outside the gene matches: 7. CDR3 residues: CASTSGRINEQFF. The CDR3 DNA reads TGTGCCAGTACTAGCGGTCGCATCAATGAGCAGTTCTTC.

V usage is TRBV6-6 and J usage is TRBJ1-4; D is ambiguous. This CDR3 contains 13 residues. V lost 5 bases, J lost 8 bases, and 12 bases lay in between. CDR1 is MNHNY and CDR2 is SVGAGI in the germline V gene (reference sequence). DNA for the CDR3: TGTGCCAGCAGTCCCCGCGCGGGAGAAAAACTGTTTTTT. Translated: CASSPRAGEKLFF.

The V call is TRBV9, the J call TRBJ1-2, with D unresolved. CDR3 length equals 14 residues. Germline CDR1 and CDR2: SGDLS and YYNGEE. V was pared by 4 bases and J by 2 bases, with 12 bases between. CDR3 region: CASSTDRGNYGYTF. CDR3 DNA: TGTGCCAGCAGCACCGACCGAGGGAACTATGGCTACACCTTC.

This clone was seen once. The rearrangement joins TRBV6-1 to TRBJ1-5; possible D gene TRBD1, 6 bases. CDR1 is MNHNS and CDR2 is SASEGT in the germline V gene. V lost 9 bases, J lost 7 bases, and 22 bases lay in between. This CDR3 has 15 amino acids. This CDR3 is CASGGGEGRRQPQHF. The CDR3 DNA follows: TGTGCCAGTGGAGGGGGGGAGGGGAGAAGGCAGCCCCAGCATTTT.